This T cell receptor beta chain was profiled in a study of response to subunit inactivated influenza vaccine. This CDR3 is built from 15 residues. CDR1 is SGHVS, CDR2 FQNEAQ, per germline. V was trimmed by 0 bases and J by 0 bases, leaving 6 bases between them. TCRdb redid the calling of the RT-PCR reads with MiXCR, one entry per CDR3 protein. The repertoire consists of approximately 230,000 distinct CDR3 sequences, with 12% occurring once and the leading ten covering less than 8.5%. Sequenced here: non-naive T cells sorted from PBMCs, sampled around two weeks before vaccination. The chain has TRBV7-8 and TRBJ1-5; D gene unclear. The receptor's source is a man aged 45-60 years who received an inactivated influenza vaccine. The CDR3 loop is CASSLARDSNQPQHF. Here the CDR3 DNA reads TGTGCCAGCAGCTTAGCAAGGGATAGCAATCAGCCCCAGCATTTT.